Following are 31 T cell receptor beta chains from one sample sequenced in a study of T cells in Graves' hyperthyroidism and ophthalmopathy. The TCR beta CDR3 regions underwent amplification using RNA transcripts as the source. A first-round RT-PCR of the TCR CDR3 used the HTBI primer set. In TCRdb, the multiplex PCR reads were re-called with MiXCR into one record per CDR3 protein. The sample lists 300,000 to 450,000 distinct CDR3 sequences; just under 15% were seen once. Sample: blood. Every receptor here comes from a woman in her twenties or thirties with Graves' hyperthyroidism.

The chain carries TRBV7-9 and TRBJ2-1, with D perhaps TRBD2 (5 bases). Trimming shortened V by 1 base and J by 3 bases, and 10 bases separated the two germline ends. The germline V gene has CDR1 SEHNR and CDR2 FQNEAQ (reference sequence). This CDR3 is 15 amino acids long. The CDR3 loop reads CASSLVLGGYNEQFF. Here the CDR3 DNA reads TGTGCCAGCAGCTTAGTGTTAGGAGGCTACAATGAGCAGTTCTTC.

This clonotype has just a few counts. The CDR3 protein is CASSANPNYGYTF. DNA for the CDR3: TGTGCCAGCAGTGCCAACCCAAACTATGGCTACACCTTC. The chain uses TRBV6-1 and TRBJ1-2; D gene ambiguous. V was trimmed by 4 bases and J by 2 bases, leaving 8 bases between them. CDR3 size: 13 residues. Germline loops: CDR1 MNHNS, CDR2 SASEGT.

The CDR3 coding sequence is TGTGCCAGCAGTTTTTTGGACACCTACGAGCAGTACTTC. Its translation is CASSFLDTYEQYF. V is TRBV27 and J is TRBJ2-7; the D gene is possibly TRBD1 (5 bases). Germline CDR1 MNHEY, CDR2 SMNVEV (reference sequence). The CDR3 sequence is 13 residues long. The germline V and J ends were trimmed by 3 bases and 2 bases, with 8 bases remaining between them.

This clonotype has a count of ten or more. V and J are TRBV2 and TRBJ2-7; D is undetermined. The CDR3 extends over 13 amino acids. Trimming left V 4 bases short and J 0 bases short, with 7 bases between. The germline CDR1 and CDR2 sequences are SNHLY and FYNNEI. As DNA, the CDR3 is TGTGCCAGCAGTGTGATCTCCTCCTACGAGCAGTACTTC. Translation: CASSVISSYEQYF.

The V gene is TRBV20-1, the J gene TRBJ2-5; D not resolved. CDR1 and CDR2 from the germline V gene are DFQATT and SNEGSKA (reference sequence). The CDR3 extends over 13 amino acids. V shed 1 base and J shed 2 bases, with 8 bases lying between them. The CDR3 here is CSARGLIQETQYF. In DNA form, the CDR3 reads TGCAGTGCTAGAGGACTTATACAAGAGACCCAGTACTTC.

This clonotype was observed many times. The gene calls are TRBV28 and TRBJ2-1; D remains unclear. Per germline, CDR1 MDHEN and CDR2 SYDVKM. The germline V and J ends were trimmed by 3 bases and 4 bases, with 7 bases remaining between them. This CDR3 contains 13 residues. The CDR3 DNA sequence: TGTGCCAGCAGTTTTCCCGGGTACAATGAGCAGTTCTTC. Translation: CASSFPGYNEQFF.

This clonotype was counted between two and nine times. The gene calls are TRBV14 and TRBJ2-7; 11 bases are a match to TRBD2. Losses at the gene ends were 8 bases for V and 0 bases for J; bases not matched to a gene: 3. The CDR3 covers 14 residues. CDR1 is SGHDN, CDR2 FVKESK, per germline. In nucleotides, the CDR3 is TGTGCCAGCGGGGGACTAGCGGACTCCTACGAGCAGTACTTC. This translates into CASGGLADSYEQYF.

This clonotype came up many times. The chain links TRBV5-1 to TRBJ2-7; either TRBD1 or TRBD2 may supply D (5 bases each). The V end was cut by 0 bases, the J end by 5 bases, with 12 bases between. Germline V gene sequence: CDR1 SGHRS, CDR2 YFSETQ. CDR3 size: 14 residues. CDR3 coding DNA: TGCGCCAGCAGCTTGGAGTCCGGGACGGACGAGCAGTACTTC. The encoded protein is CASSLESGTDEQYF.

This clonotype has more than one count but fewer than ten. The V gene is TRBV2, the J gene TRBJ1-5; D ambiguous. CDR3 length: 13 amino acids. Trimming removed 5 bases at V and 5 bases at J, with 10 bases between. Germline CDR1 reads SNHLY; CDR2 reads FYNNEI. The CDR3 spells CASSSTPDQPQHF. The CDR3 DNA reads as TGTGCCAGCAGTTCGACCCCGGATCAGCCCCAGCATTTT.

This chain uses TRBV19 with TRBJ1-5; 11 nucleotides match TRBD1. Germline V gene lookup returns CDR1 LNHDA and CDR2 SQIVND (reference sequence). J gave up 6 bases and V 1 base, and 8 bases lay outside the gene matches. The CDR3 totals 17 residues. The chain's CDR3 is CASSIGSGTGGSQPQHF. The CDR3 nucleotides read TGTGCCAGTAGTATAGGGTCAGGGACAGGGGGTAGTCAGCCCCAGCATTTT.

The chain couples TRBV27 to TRBJ2-1, with 7 bases lining up with TRBD2. V gave up 4 bases and J gave up 7 bases; unmatched junction bases: 19. CDR3 length: 18 residues. CDR1 and CDR2 from the germline V gene are MNHEY and SMNVEV (reference sequence). CDR3 in amino acids: CASSSPVRTSKSRNEQFF. The DNA of the CDR3 is TGTGCCAGCAGTTCACCTGTGCGGACTAGTAAGTCGAGGAATGAGCAGTTCTTC.

This clonotype has at least ten counts. The rearrangement uses TRBV7-9 and TRBJ2-1, with 10 positions matching TRBD2. With V trimmed by 5 bases and J by 5 bases, 12 bases remained unmatched. The germline gives CDR1 SEHNR, CDR2 FQNEAQ (reference sequence). The CDR3 is 17 amino acids. As DNA, the CDR3 is TGTGCCAGCAGCCCCCCAGCGGGAGGGCCTGACGACAATGAGCAGTTCTTC. Encoded protein: CASSPPAGGPDDNEQFF.

There are many counts of this clonotype. V gene TRBV18 combines with J gene TRBJ2-7, with D unclear. Deletions cut 0 bases from V and 2 bases from J, with 8 bases between. The CDR3 has 14 amino acids. Germline V CDR1 and CDR2: KGHSH, LQKENI. The CDR3 nucleotides are TGTGCCAGCTCACCACCATCCACTACCTACGAGCAGTACTTC. Its protein product is CASSPPSTTYEQYF.

This clonotype occurred many times. The chain couples TRBV6-1 to TRBJ2-2; D may match TRBD1 or TRBD2 (5 bases each). CDR1 is MNHNS, CDR2 SASEGT, per germline. V shed 6 bases and J shed 5 bases, with 16 bases lying between them. There are 15 residues in the CDR3. CDR3 nucleotides: TGTGCCAGCAGCTGGGGGAGTGTGGGGACCGGGGAGCTGTTTTTT. Protein sequence: CASSWGSVGTGELFF.

Only a few counts were recorded for this clonotype. The CDR3 sequence is CASSKGVTYEQYF. In DNA, the CDR3 is TGTGCCAGCAGTAAGGGGGTAACCTACGAGCAGTACTTC. This sequence joins TRBV2 and TRBJ2-7, with D perhaps matching TRBD1 (6 bases). The V gene's germline CDR1 is SNHLY and CDR2 FYNNEI. The CDR3 covers 13 residues. Between the trimmed V and J ends, which lost 5 bases and 2 bases, there was a span of 10 bases.

The chain has TRBV30 and TRBJ2-1; D is perhaps TRBD2 (5 bases). Trimming pared 2 bases from V and 4 bases from J, leaving 15 bases between. Germline V gene sequence: CDR1 GTSNPN, CDR2 SVGIG (reference sequence). The CDR3 is made up of 15 amino acids. CDR3 DNA: TGTGCCTGGAGTCCGGGAATAGGGTTATACAATGAGCAGTTCTTC. It translates to CAWSPGIGLYNEQFF.

There are many counts of this clonotype. This chain joins TRBV11-2 and TRBJ2-2; possibly TRBD2 for D (6 bases). Trimming left V 5 bases short and J 0 bases short, with 10 bases between. In germline, CDR1 is SGHAT, CDR2 FQNNGV. The CDR3 totals 15 residues. CDR3 coding DNA: TGTGCCAGCAGCCAAGGACTAACGAACACCGGGGAGCTGTTTTTT. This codes for CASSQGLTNTGELFF.

CDR3 nucleotide sequence: TGTGCCAGCAGCTTAGTCTTTGTAAGTTTGAGCTCCTACAATGAGCAGTTCTTC. Residues: CASSLVFVSLSSYNEQFF. The chain uses TRBV7-9 and TRBJ2-1; D is uncertain. Per germline, CDR1 SEHNR and CDR2 FQNEAQ (reference sequence). Trimming pared 1 base from V and 0 bases from J, leaving 16 bases between. The CDR3 is made up of 18 amino acids.

The table lists this clonotype with many counts. This rearrangement joins TRBV2 to TRBJ1-5, with D unclear. Trimming left V 3 bases short and J 4 bases short, with 4 bases between. The CDR3 extends over 12 amino acids. The germline V gene encodes CDR1 SNHLY and CDR2 FYNNEI. The CDR3 DNA reads TGTGCCAGCAGTGACCCTAATCAGCCCCAGCATTTT. Its translation is CASSDPNQPQHF.

This clonotype was observed at least ten times. The J gene is TRBJ2-7, the V gene TRBV2, with D perhaps being TRBD1 or TRBD2 (5 bases each). V shed 7 bases and J shed 4 bases, with 11 bases lying between them. Looked up from germline, CDR1 is SNHLY and CDR2 is FYNNEI. The CDR3 is 12 amino acids. CDR3 DNA: TGTGCCAGCAATGGGGACGGATACGAGCAGTACTTC. Protein product: CASNGDGYEQYF.

This clonotype was counted a few times. The V gene is TRBV20-1, the J gene TRBJ2-1; D might be TRBD2 (6 bases). The length of the CDR3 is 14 residues. The V end was cut by 4 bases, the J end by 2 bases, with 12 bases between. CDR1 is DFQATT and CDR2 is SNEGSKA in the germline V gene (reference sequence). The CDR3 loop reads CSAIPAGPYNEQFF. In DNA, the CDR3 is TGCAGTGCTATCCCCGCGGGACCCTACAATGAGCAGTTCTTC.

A note on this clonotype: A much larger clone lies a single base off, so this may be a read error. J is TRBJ2-7 and V is TRBV6-1; 9 bases are shared with TRBD1. V gave up 5 bases and J gave up 6 bases; unmatched junction bases: 11. This CDR3 has 15 amino acids. Germline V gene lookup returns CDR1 MNHNS and CDR2 SASEGT. The DNA for the CDR3 is TGTGCCAGCAGTACGCCTTCCGGGACAGGGTTCGAGCAGTACTTC. It encodes CASSTPSGTGFEQYF.

This clonotype was seen many times. The V gene is TRBV6-1, the J gene TRBJ1-2; maybe TRBD1 (5 bases). Germline values: CDR1 MNHNS, CDR2 SASEGT. The V end lost 2 bases, the J end lost 7 bases, and 8 bases lay between the germline ends. This CDR3 spans 12 amino acids. The CDR3 loop is CASSESGVGYTF. CDR3 bases: TGTGCCAGCAGTGAATCGGGGGTTGGCTACACCTTC.

The chain carries TRBV30 and TRBJ2-3; 9 bases are a match to TRBD2. The junction had 14 bases not matched to a gene; V was cut back by 8 bases and J by 5 bases. CDR1 and CDR2 from the germline V gene are GTSNPN and SVGIG (reference sequence). CDR3 length: 15 residues. The CDR3 sequence is CAGSRGGRARDTQYF. The CDR3 nucleotides read TGTGCCGGAAGCCGGGGCGGGAGGGCCCGAGATACGCAGTATTTT.

The rearrangement links TRBV28 to TRBJ2-7; D assignment may be TRBD1 or TRBD2 (6 bases each). CDR1 is MDHEN and CDR2 is SYDVKM in the germline V gene. The CDR3 has 12 residues. V was shortened by 7 bases and J by 3 bases, with 10 bases between the two germline ends. CDR3 in amino acids: CASKGGGYEQYF. In DNA form, the CDR3 reads TGTGCCAGCAAGGGGGGAGGCTACGAGCAGTACTTC.

This clonotype was counted a few times. V usage is TRBV28 and J usage is TRBJ2-2; D is unresolved. The CDR3 runs to 12 residues. Germline loops: CDR1 MDHEN, CDR2 SYDVKM. Trimming pared 3 bases from V and 10 bases from J, leaving 9 bases between. CDR3 amino acids: CASSFAHLELFF. CDR3 bases: TGTGCCAGCAGTTTTGCTCATTTGGAGCTGTTTTTT.

This clonotype was seen repeatedly, ten times or more. V and J are TRBV7-2 and TRBJ2-1; TRBD1 matches at 7 bases. The CDR3 loop spans 15 amino acids. The V gene's germline CDR1 is SGHTA and CDR2 FQGNSA. V lost 5 bases, J lost 4 bases, and 8 bases stayed unmatched. CDR3 sequence: CASSQRQGWYNEQFF. The CDR3 bases are TGTGCCAGCAGCCAACGACAGGGATGGTACAATGAGCAGTTCTTC.

This chain uses TRBV28 with TRBJ1-6; 9 nucleotides line up with TRBD1. The CDR3 covers 12 residues. V dropped 5 bases and J dropped 19; count of bases not matched to a gene: 9. Germline V gene lookup returns CDR1 MDHEN and CDR2 SYDVKM. The DNA of the CDR3 is TGTGCCAGCAGTGGGATACAGGGGGCTTTACACTTT. Translating it yields CASSGIQGALHF.

This clonotype was counted many times. The gene calls are TRBV18 and TRBJ2-7; the D gene is possibly TRBD1 (5 bases). This CDR3 contains 14 residues. The V end lost 3 bases, the J end lost 2 bases, and 11 bases lay between the germline ends. From germline, CDR1 is KGHSH and CDR2 LQKENI. In DNA form, the CDR3 reads TGTGCCAGCTCACCTTCACAGGCGGCCTACGAGCAGTACTTC. It translates to CASSPSQAAYEQYF.

In this sample, this clonotype turned up many times. V gene TRBV12-3 or TRBV12-4 combines with J gene TRBJ2-3, with a possible D match to TRBD2 (6 bases). The CDR3 sequence is 15 residues long. The ends were cut back, 7 bases at V and 0 bases at J, with 14 bases in the middle. The CDR3 loop is CASTPRGRSTDTQYF. The CDR3 DNA reads as TGTGCCAGCACCCCCCGGGGGAGGAGCACAGATACGCAGTATTTT.

This clonotype was recorded only once. V gene TRBV19 combines with J gene TRBJ2-2, with TRBD2 identical over 9 bases. J lost 4 bases, V lost 11 bases, and 8 bases had no gene match. This CDR3 is 14 amino acids long. Germline V gene data show CDR1 as LNHDA and CDR2 as SQIVND (reference sequence). CDR3 sequence reads: CAGRLAASTGELFF. In DNA form, the CDR3 reads TGTGCCGGGAGACTAGCGGCGAGCACCGGGGAGCTGTTTTTT.